These T cell receptor beta chains were read from a single sample in a study of cytomegalovirus exposure and HLA in healthy donors. Assay: immunoSEQ multiplex PCR; the TCRdb copy retains only in-frame clones and omits some. This sample has over 200,000 clones; less than 95% occur once, and the top ten carry around 3.3%. Material: PBMCs. These TCRs come from a woman in her twenties or thirties in good health and CMV-seronegative. The CDR3 runs from the conserved cysteine through the conserved F or W. The D gene is left open where the match is weak. Where a row states a size, it is once, few, many or the class of an expanded clone; other rows omit it.

>TRBV11-2|TRBJ2-3|-|-
CASSQNPGRWSTDTQYF
TGTGCCAGCAGCCAAAACCCTGGCAGGTGGAGCACAGATACGCAGTATTTT
>TRBV7-9|TRBJ2-7|TRBD2|-
CASSSDLASGTGMYF
TGTGCCAGCAGCTCAGACCTGGCTAGCGGGACTGGCATGTACTTC
>TRBV9|TRBJ2-3|-|-
CASNPGLITDTQYF
TGTGCCAGCAACCCGGGACTTATCACAGATACGCAGTATTTT
>TRBV11-3|TRBJ2-7|-|-
CASSLGIGYEQYF
TGTGCCAGCAGCTTGGGTATCGGATACGAGCAGTACTTC
>TRBV27|TRBJ2-5|TRBD2|-
CASSYASGSRVETQYF
TGTGCCAGCAGTTACGCTAGCGGGAGCCGAGTAGAGACCCAGTACTTC
>TRBV5-1|TRBJ2-7|-|-
CASSLSLGIYEQYF
TGCGCCAGCAGCTTGTCCCTGGGTATCTACGAGCAGTACTTC
>TRBV27|TRBJ1-1|-|-
CASSLRWTGANTEAFF
TGTGCCAGCAGCCTTCGTTGGACGGGGGCGAACACTGAAGCTTTCTTT
>TRBV5-1|TRBJ2-7|-|-
CASWGRKNEQYF
TGCGCCAGCTGGGGCAGGAAGAACGAGCAGTACTTC
>TRBV6-5|TRBJ2-2|TRBD1|-
CASSPGTGGTGELFF
TGTGCCAGCAGTCCGGGGACAGGGGGCACCGGGGAGCTGTTTTTT
>TRBV6-6|TRBJ2-3|TRBD2|-
CASSYVLAGATDTQYF
TGTGCCAGCAGTTACGTCCTAGCGGGGGCCACAGATACGCAGTATTTT
>TRBV7-8|TRBJ2-1|-|-
CASSLMGREQFF
TGTGCCAGCAGCTTAATGGGGCGTGAGCAGTTCTTC
>TRBV9|TRBJ2-7|TRBD1|-
CASSVSGTGLLEQYF
TGTGCCAGCAGCGTATCTGGGACAGGGCTACTCGAGCAGTACTTC
>TRBV21-1|TRBJ2-7|-|-
CASGDIEQYF
TGTGCCAGCGGGGACATAGAGCAGTACTTC
>TRBV6-1|TRBJ1-2|-|-
CASSEYLSGGGYTF
TGTGCCAGCAGTGAATACCTTAGTGGGGGTGGCTACACCTTC
>TRBV27|TRBJ2-1|TRBD2|-
CASRGLAGYNEQFF
TGTGCCAGCAGGGGGCTAGCGGGGTACAATGAGCAGTTCTTC
>TRBV5-8|TRBJ2-3|-|-
CASSLDSGETDTQYF
TGTGCCAGCAGCTTAGACAGTGGAGAAACTGATACGCAGTATTTT
>TRBV19|TRBJ2-7|-|-
CASSIRRGDEQYF
TGTGCCAGTAGTATTAGGCGGGGCGACGAGCAGTACTTC
>TRBV7-3|TRBJ2-1|TRBD1|-
CASSLGLDRGLGEQFF
TGTGCCAGCAGCTTAGGCCTGGACAGGGGGCTCGGTGAGCAGTTCTTC
>TRBV7-2|TRBJ2-7|TRBD1|-
CASSLNRGFNEQYF
TGTGCCAGCAGCTTAAACAGGGGTTTCAACGAGCAGTACTTC
>TRBV15|TRBJ2-1|TRBD2|-
CATSRDAGGLYNEQFF
TGTGCCACCAGCAGAGATGCGGGAGGCTTGTACAATGAGCAGTTCTTC
>TRBV12-1|TRBJ1-5|-|once
CASSSGQTTNQPQHF
TGTGCCAGCAGCAGCGGACAGACCACCAATCAGCCCCAGCATTTT
>TRBV27|TRBJ1-3|-|few
CASSFLIDSGNTIYF
TGTGCCAGCAGTTTCCTTATCGACTCTGGAAACACCATATATTTT
>TRBV9|TRBJ2-3|-|-
CASSLSGTRSTDTQYF
TGTGCCAGCAGCTTATCCGGGACACGAAGCACAGATACGCAGTATTTT
>TRBV6-5|TRBJ1-1|TRBD1|-
CASSSGTGVWNTEAFF
TGTGCCAGCAGTTCCGGGACAGGGGTATGGAACACTGAAGCTTTCTTT
>TRBV28|TRBJ2-7|-|-
CASRGAEQYF
TGTGCCAGCAGAGGGGCCGAGCAGTACTTC
>TRBV5-1|TRBJ2-7|TRBD1|-
CASSLGPIGTGSTYEQYF
TGCGCCAGCAGCTTGGGCCCTATCGGGACAGGGAGTACCTACGAGCAGTACTTC
>TRBV15|TRBJ2-1|-|-
CATSRDQGSNEQFF
TGTGCCACCAGCAGAGATCAAGGATCCAATGAGCAGTTCTTC
>TRBV5-3|TRBJ2-7|TRBD1|-
CARSLAAYRGKWLGYEQYF
TGTGCCAGAAGCTTGGCTGCTTACAGGGGGAAATGGTTGGGCTACGAGCAGTACTTC
>TRBV27|TRBJ2-7|TRBD1|-
CASSLFGTGTYEQYF
TGTGCCAGCAGTTTATTCGGGACAGGGACCTACGAGCAGTACTTC